The text below deals with one TCR beta chain. In the authors' methods: Amplification with reference gene primers provided the estimates of nucleated cell counts. Sequencing used immunoSEQ multiplex PCR; TCRdb keeps in-frame clones, though not all of them. V and J calls plus clone size are reproduced from that table; the DNA served to infer D and trimming. This table has 210,000 or so clones, 86% appearing once. The entry originates in a study of blood T cell repertoires in COVID-19. The sequenced sample was PBMCs or T cells enriched from blood (not recorded which). This receptor was obtained from a woman aged 45 to 65 in a cohort exposed to, infected with or recovered from COVID-19 (not recorded which).

The CDR3: CASSLTSGTGAYEQYF. CDR3 sequence (DNA): TGTGCCAGCAGCTTGACATCCGGGACAGGGGCCTACGAGCAGTACTTC. The gene calls are TRBV7-2 and TRBJ2-7, with 10 bases matching TRBD1. Germline V gives CDR1 SGHTA, CDR2 FQGNSA. After removal of 3 bases from V and 2 bases from J, the junction contained 7 bases not matched to a gene. This CDR3 is built from 16 residues.